The 8 T cell receptor beta chains presented below share a single source sample, sequenced in a study of blood T cell repertoires in COVID-19. Produced via immunoSEQ multiplex PCR; TCRdb's table is partial and in-frame only. Found here are roughly 32,000 clones, roughly 87% of them singletons; the top ten hold around 15%. The sequencing sample was made of peripheral blood. These TCRs come from a man in his sixties with active COVID-19.

A single count supports this clone. The chain is built from TRBV3-1 (or the pseudogene TRBV3-2) and TRBJ1-1; D may be TRBD1 (5 bases). This CDR3 region has 11 residues. Germline V CDR1 and CDR2: LGHDT, YNNKEL (reference sequence). The V gene lost 1 base and the J gene lost 8 bases, with 5 bases spanning the gap. The CDR3 sequence is CASSQGTEAFF. The CDR3 DNA is TGTGCCAGCAGCCAAGGGACAGAAGCTTTCTTT.

The chain combines TRBV7-9 with TRBJ2-5; tentative D call: TRBD1 (5 bases). Germline V gene data show CDR1 as SEHNR and CDR2 as FQNEAQ (reference sequence). This CDR3 has 17 amino acids. V was trimmed by 0 bases and J by 5 bases, leaving 19 bases between them. CDR3 residues: CASSLAPISGYLETQYF. The CDR3 bases are TGTGCCAGCAGCTTAGCTCCGATCTCAGGGTATCTGGAGACCCAGTACTTC.

This chain connects TRBV13 to TRBJ1-2; perhaps TRBD1 as D (5 bases). Germline V lookup: CDR1 PRHDT, CDR2 FYEKMQ (reference sequence). This CDR3 is built from 15 residues. Trimming left V 0 bases short and J 5 bases short, with 13 bases between. The CDR3 region is CASSLGGQGRYGYTF. The CDR3 DNA is TGTGCCAGCAGCTTAGGCGGCCAGGGTCGGTATGGCTACACCTTC.

The chain joins TRBV6-5 to TRBJ2-3, with TRBD1 matching 11 bases. Trimming removed 6 bases from V and 6 bases from J; junction bases left unmatched: 5. The CDR3 length is 14 residues. From germline, CDR1 is MNHEY and CDR2 SVGAGI. The CDR3 sequence is CASSWTGGQDTQYF. CDR3 sequence (DNA): TGTGCCAGCAGCTGGACAGGGGGCCAGGATACGCAGTATTTT.

The CDR3, as DNA: TGCGCCAGCAGCTTGGAAGGCGGGGGGTATGGAAACACCATATATTTT. Translating gives CASSLEGGGYGNTIYF. The chain employs TRBV5-1 and TRBJ1-3, with D possibly TRBD1 on 5 matching bases. Germline assignment: CDR1 SGHRS and CDR2 YFSETQ. V was pared by 0 bases and J by 3 bases, with 13 bases between. This CDR3 is built from 16 residues. Full variable domain (missing parts from reference TRBV5-1 and TRBJ1-3): KAGVTQTPRYLIKTRGQQVTLSCSPISGHRSVSWYQQTPGQGLQFLFEYFSETQRNKGNFPGRFSGRQFSNSRSEMNVSTLELGDSALYLCASSLEGGGYGNTIYFGEGSWLTVV.

This clone appeared a single time. V usage is TRBV4-2 and J usage is TRBJ1-4; 9 bases are shared with TRBD1. CDR1 LGHNA and CDR2 YNFKEQ come from the germline V gene. The ends lost 3 bases at V and 5 bases at J; junction bases unmatched: 4. The CDR3 extends over 15 amino acids. The CDR3 sequence is CASSHGGTGNEKLFF. CDR3 coding DNA: TGTGCCAGCAGCCATGGAGGGACAGGGAATGAAAAACTGTTTTTT.

In nucleotides, the CDR3 is TGTGCCTGGAGTGTATTCGCAGGCTCGAACACTGAAGCTTTCTTT. It encodes CAWSVFAGSNTEAFF. The chain couples TRBV30 to TRBJ1-1; D unclear. Germline V gives CDR1 GTSNPN, CDR2 SVGIG (reference sequence). The ends were cut back, 0 bases at V and 1 base at J, with 12 bases in the middle. The CDR3 contains 15 residues.

The J gene is TRBJ1-2, the V gene TRBV7-2; a possible D gene is TRBD1 (5 bases). The CDR3 runs 14 residues. In germline, CDR1 is SGHTA, CDR2 FQGNSA. Trimming left V 1 base short and J 4 bases short, with 10 bases between. The CDR3: CASSLVPDTYGYTF. CDR3 in DNA: TGTGCCAGCAGCTTAGTGCCGGACACCTATGGCTACACCTTC.